The clone carrying this T cell receptor beta chain was seen a few times. These data are taken from a study of blood T cell repertoires in COVID-19. The wider study: Whether acute or convalescent, the COVID-19 samples came from the United States, Italy and Spain. PBMCs, B-cell-depleted T cells, or T cells provided the cDNA or gDNA that made up the material.

In the source study's methods: Estimation of nucleated cell counts relied on the amplification of reference gene primers. TCRdb keeps only in-frame clones here, not all; method: immunoSEQ multiplex PCR. V and J calls and clone size are those listed in that table; D and trimming were worked out from the DNA. The repertoire includes around 93,000 clones, 82% of them detected once, and about 17% sits in the top ten. Germline V gives CDR1 MDHEN, CDR2 SYDVKM. Trimming removed 7 bases at V and 10 bases at J, with 19 bases between. This CDR3 is built from 14 residues. The clonotype originates from a man at least 80 years old with acute or convalescent COVID-19. Sequences were obtained from peripheral blood. The V gene is TRBV28, the J gene TRBJ1-4; D is undetermined. In DNA form, the CDR3 reads TGTGCCAGCATGCCCCGAGGGTCTCAGTCAAAACTGTTTTTT. It yields the protein CASMPRGSQSKLFF.